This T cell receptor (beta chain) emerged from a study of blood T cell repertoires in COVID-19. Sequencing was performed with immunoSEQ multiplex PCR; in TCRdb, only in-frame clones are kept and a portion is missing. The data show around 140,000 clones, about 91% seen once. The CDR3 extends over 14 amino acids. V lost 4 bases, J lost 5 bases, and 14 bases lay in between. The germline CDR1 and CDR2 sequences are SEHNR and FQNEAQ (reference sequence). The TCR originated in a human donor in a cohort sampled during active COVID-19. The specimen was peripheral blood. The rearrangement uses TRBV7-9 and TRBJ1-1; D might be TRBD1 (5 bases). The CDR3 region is CASSSQGVMTEAFF. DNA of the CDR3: TGTGCCAGCAGCTCCCAGGGTGTAATGACTGAAGCTTTCTTT. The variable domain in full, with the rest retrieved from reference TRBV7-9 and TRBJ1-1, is DTGVSQNPRHKITKRGQNVTFRCDPISEHNRLYWYRQTLGQGPEFLTYFQNEAQLEKSRLLSDRFSAERPKGSFSTLEIQRTEQGDSAMYLCASSSQGVMTEAFFGQGTRLTVV.